This record covers a single T cell receptor (beta chain). Its binding antigen is unknown. A far larger clone is off by one base, so a read error is likely. Other nucleotide sequences in the sample specify the same CDR3. Using the deep immunoSEQ assay, TCR CDR3 regions were amplified from genomic DNA by multiplex PCR. Genomic DNA extracted from each cell subset was distributed evenly over all wells of several immunoSEQ 96-well plates, and each plate served as one replicate. Each replicate PCR for sorted subsets received around 200 ng genomic DNA, equal to about 30,000 T cell genomes. The purified libraries were quantified using a Qubit 3.0 fluorometer, sized with a Bioanalyzer 2100, and then quantified again using the KAPA Library Quantification kit. Every immunoSEQ 96-well plate was sequenced on a separate single-read 150-cycle Illumina NextSeq 550 flow cell. The study's own analysis went as follows. Because only junctional sequences without quality scores were contained in the immunoSEQ output, filtering matching that applied to full-length reads could not be performed. To assign V/J genes and CDR3, sequences were annotated against IMGT germline references using PyIR, a Python wrapper for IgBLAST v1.9. Reads with weak V/J assignments (E-value above 1e-6), missing CDR3, stop codons, out-of-frame junctions, or ambiguous translated residues were removed. V3J clonotypes were defined by identical inferred V gene, J gene, and CDR3 amino acid sequence. To compute the percentage overlap between repertoires, the number of shared unique clonotypes was divided by the size of the smaller repertoire. Three approaches were used to assess repertoire richness: RTK rarefaction, the Chao1 estimator, and Recon v2.1 estimates of unobserved clonotypes. Generation probabilities for all TCRbeta clonotypes obtained by the gDNA method from a few donors were computed using OLGA. As stored in TCRdb, this immuneACCESS dataset retains in-frame rearrangements with V and J assigned. A fraction of the clones does not appear; measured against another copy, unresolved V genes explain less than half of the discrepancy, and the remainder lacks a known reason. V and J calls and clone size are those listed in that table; D and trimming were worked out from the DNA. In all, the sample holds under 750,000 clones, and over 60% of those were seen once. Together, the top ten hold less than 2% of the sample.

The data belong to a study of shared clonotypes between healthy human individuals (TCRdb year 2020). For the study in its entirety: The cohort included three men and two women between 18 and 49 years of age. For each donor, CD4 naive and CD4 memory were each given three plates, CD8 naive was given two plates, and CD8 memory was given one plate. The study deeply sequenced blood TCR repertoires of about five healthy adults to estimate repertoire size and the extent of clonotype sharing between individuals. To increase sequencing depth and limit assay-specific biases, different laboratories used diverse techniques to prepare libraries and sequence TCR repertoires. Per donor, leukapheresis produced somewhere between about 0.85 and 8.9 billion PBMCs. The study at large found these results: Rarefaction of sorted-subset datasets indicated incomplete sequencing despite the large sequencing depth. Larger estimated clonotype richness was generally found for naive subsets than for memory subsets. Higher generation probabilities were observed for clonotypes shared by all four sorted-subset donors than for non-shared clonotypes. Pairwise subsampling led to the expectation that sequencing depth would affect the degree of clonotype sharing among donors. When a few donors were compared, the shared fraction of clonotypes was about 5% for naive CD4, 3% to 4% for naive CD8, 2.3% for memory CD4, and 0.35% to 0.5% for memory CD8. Because the study included only a small number of donors, the genetic and exposure-history diversity represented was limited. Sampling was limited to blood, and TCR repertoires in tissue likely differ from TCR repertoires in blood.

Donors were healthy HIV-negative adults with no recently reported acute infections or vaccinations. Only Caucasian adults living in Nashville, Tennessee, USA were represented among the donors. Magnetic negative selection was used to enrich CD4+ T cells, after which naive cells were positively selected on CD45RA and the negative fraction became the memory subset. After blood collection by leukapheresis, PBMCs were isolated using Ficoll-Histopaque density gradient centrifugation and then cryopreserved in the vapor phase of liquid nitrogen. Analytical flow cytometry was used to check the purity and quantity of each magnetically sorted T cell population. Genomic DNA was isolated from every sorted fraction and measured by UV absorbance on a Nanodrop 2000c. The sample consisted of memory CD4+ T cells sorted from blood. The cell subset or site label on this specimen signifies: CD45RA-negative fraction. This TCR came from a woman aged 25 to 45 in good health.

The bases read TGCGCCAGCAGCTGGACTCCGGGACTAGGATTAGAGACCCAGTACTTC. The encoded protein is CASSWTPGLGLETQYF. The rearrangement combines TRBV5-1 with TRBJ2-5, with 8 middle bases fitting TRBD2. V is trimmed back by 3 bases and J by 4 bases, and the junction contains 11 bases that no gene match accounts for. The CDR3 covers 16 residues, taking in both the cysteine and the phenylalanine. Just the 48-base CDR3 DNA is kept, in frame starting at base 1. CDR1 and CDR2, per the germline V gene, are SGHRS and YFSETQ. Extended through the reference TRBV5-1 and TRBJ2-5 proteins, this CDR3 yields the full variable domain: KAGVTQTPRYLIKTRGQQVTLSCSPISGHRSVSWYQQTPGQGLQFLFEYFSETQRNKGNFPGRFSGRQFSNSRSEMNVSTLELGDSALYLCASSWTPGLGLETQYFGPGTRLLVL.